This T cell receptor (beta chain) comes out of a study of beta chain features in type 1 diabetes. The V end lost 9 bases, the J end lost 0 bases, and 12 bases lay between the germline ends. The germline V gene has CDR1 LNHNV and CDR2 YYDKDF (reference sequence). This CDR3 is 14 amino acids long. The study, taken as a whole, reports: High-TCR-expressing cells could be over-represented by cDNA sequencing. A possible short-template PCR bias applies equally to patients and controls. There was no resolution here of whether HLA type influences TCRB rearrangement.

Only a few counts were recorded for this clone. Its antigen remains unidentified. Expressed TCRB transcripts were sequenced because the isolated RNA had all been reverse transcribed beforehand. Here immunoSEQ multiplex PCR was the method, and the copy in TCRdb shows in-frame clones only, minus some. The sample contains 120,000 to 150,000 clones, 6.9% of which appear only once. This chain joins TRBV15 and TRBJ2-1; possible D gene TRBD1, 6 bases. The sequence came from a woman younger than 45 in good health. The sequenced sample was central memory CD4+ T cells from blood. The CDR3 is CATGRQASYNEQFF. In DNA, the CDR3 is TGTGCCACTGGGCGACAGGCCTCCTACAATGAGCAGTTCTTC.